Listed here are 15 T cell receptor beta chains from one sample, sequenced in a study of blood T cell repertoires in COVID-19. The protocol was immunoSEQ multiplex PCR, while the TCRdb copy is restricted to in-frame clones and leaves out a portion. In the table there are about 70,000 clones, around 87% of which are singletons. The material sequenced was peripheral blood. These receptor sequences come from a man aged 50 or older with active COVID-19.

This clone is a singleton in its sample. The chain has TRBV3-1 (or the pseudogene TRBV3-2) and TRBJ2-7; D is possibly TRBD1 (6 bases). CDR3 length: 15 residues. The V end was cut by 2 bases, the J end by 4 bases, with 15 bases between. Looked up from germline, CDR1 is LGHDT and CDR2 is YNNKEL (reference sequence). The CDR3 is CASSQQGVGAYEQYF. CDR3 in DNA: TGTGCCAGCAGCCAACAGGGAGTGGGGGCTTACGAGCAGTACTTC.

The chain employs TRBV5-4 and TRBJ1-2; 8 nucleotides match TRBD1. With V trimmed by 0 bases and J by 6 bases, 4 bases remained unmatched. Germline assignment: CDR1 SGHNT and CDR2 YYREEE (reference sequence). The CDR3 has 14 amino acids. Written as DNA, the CDR3 is TGTGCCAGCAGCTTGGCGGGGGGACAGGATGGCTACACCTTC. Protein: CASSLAGGQDGYTF.

This chain connects TRBV6-2 or TRBV6-3 to TRBJ1-1; TRBD1 aligns across 8 bases. Germline V gene sequence: CDR1 MNHEY, CDR2 SVGEGT. Trimming took 4 bases from V and 5 from J; bases not matched to a gene: 9. The CDR3 has 15 amino acids. The CDR3 is CASSWAGGGSTEAFF. In nucleotides, the CDR3 is TGTGCCAGCAGTTGGGCAGGGGGCGGAAGTACTGAAGCTTTCTTT.

This clone was seen only a few times. The chain uses TRBV10-1 and TRBJ2-7; 7 bases are shared with TRBD2. The CDR3 loop spans 14 amino acids. In germline, CDR1 is WNHNN, CDR2 SYGVQD (reference sequence). V was clipped by 4 bases and J by 3 bases; unmatched bases: 6. The CDR3 sequence is CASSGGGSIYEQYF. DNA for the CDR3: TGCGCCAGCAGTGGGGGCGGGAGTATCTACGAGCAGTACTTC.

V and J are TRBV6-2 or TRBV6-3 and TRBJ1-1; D perhaps matches TRBD1 (5 bases). This CDR3 contains 13 residues. Germline assignment: CDR1 MNHEY and CDR2 SVGEGT. Trimming took 2 bases from V and 8 from J, leaving 12 bases between them. CDR3 region: CASSYPGGVEAFF. CDR3 nucleotide sequence: TGTGCCAGCAGTTACCCGGGGGGGGTCGAAGCTTTCTTT.

The V and J genes are TRBV19 and TRBJ2-1, with TRBD2 as a possible D gene (5 bases). This CDR3 is 14 amino acids long. The V gene lost 3 bases and the J gene lost 4 bases, with 10 bases spanning the gap. Germline V gene sequence: CDR1 LNHDA, CDR2 SQIVND (reference sequence). As DNA, the CDR3 is TGTGCCAGTAGTATGGTTAGCGAATACAATGAGCAGTTCTTC. Translated: CASSMVSEYNEQFF.

This rearrangement joins TRBV18 to TRBJ1-3, with TRBD1 identical over 9 bases. Germline V gene lookup returns CDR1 KGHSH and CDR2 LQKENI. This CDR3 contains 16 residues. Germline trimming cut 2 bases from V and 3 bases from J; bases unmatched to any gene: 5. As DNA, the CDR3 is TGTGCCAGCTCACCAGCGACAGGGGGAAGTGGAAACACCATATATTTT. This gives the protein CASSPATGGSGNTIYF.

V gene TRBV19 combines with J gene TRBJ2-6; TRBD1 aligns across 12 bases. The germline V gene encodes CDR1 LNHDA and CDR2 SQIVND (reference sequence). This CDR3 comprises 17 residues. J lost 3 bases, V lost 4 bases, and 4 bases had no gene match. CDR3 bases: TGTGCCAGTAGTACGGGACAGGGGGCAGGTGGGGCCAACGTCCTGACTTTC. It specifies CASSTGQGAGGANVLTF.

V usage is TRBV5-1 and J usage is TRBJ2-1, with TRBD2 identical over 12 bases. The CDR3 length is 19 residues. V shed 4 bases and J 0 bases; nucleotides not matched to a gene: 11. Germline lookup yields CDR1 SGHRS and CDR2 YFSETQ. CDR3 sequence: CASSPTGTSGSYSYNEQFF. The DNA of the CDR3 is TGCGCCAGCAGCCCTACCGGGACTAGCGGGTCCTACTCCTACAATGAGCAGTTCTTC. The variable domain in full, completed from reference TRBV5-1 and TRBJ2-1, reads KAGVTQTPRYLIKTRGQQVTLSCSPISGHRSVSWYQQTPGQGLQFLFEYFSETQRNKGNFPGRFSGRQFSNSRSEMNVSTLELGDSALYLCASSPTGTSGSYSYNEQFFGPGTRLTVL.

A few counts support this clone. The V gene is TRBV7-3, the J gene TRBJ1-1; 9 nucleotides line up with TRBD1. The CDR3 is 13 residues long. Trimming removed 2 bases from V and 6 bases from J; junction bases left unmatched: 1. In germline, CDR1 is SGHTA, CDR2 FQGTGA. The CDR3 here is CASSLDRGAEAFF. CDR3 nucleotide sequence: TGTGCCAGCAGCTTAGACAGGGGGGCTGAAGCTTTCTTT. The full variable domain, with the rest looked up from reference TRBV7-3 and TRBJ1-1, is GAGVSQTPSNKVTEKGKYVELRCDPISGHTALYWYRQSLGQGPEFLIYFQGTGAADDSGLPNDRFFAVRPEGSVSTLKIQRTERGDSAVYLCASSLDRGAEAFFGQGTRLTVV.

The chain joins TRBV4-2 to TRBJ1-3; D gene unclear. From germline, CDR1 is LGHNA and CDR2 YNFKEQ. This CDR3 has 14 residues. V dropped 4 bases and J dropped 6 bases, with 13 bases sitting between them. CDR3 sequence (DNA): TGTGCCAGCAGCCCCGGGTCGGTTACAAACACCATATATTTT. Its translation is CASSPGSVTNTIYF.

The chain couples TRBV28 to TRBJ1-6; D is uncertain. This CDR3 is 16 amino acids long. V dropped 8 bases and J dropped 5 bases, with 19 bases sitting between them. CDR1 is MDHEN and CDR2 is SYDVKM in the germline V gene. CDR3 amino acids: CASGSSGITDNSPLHF. The CDR3 DNA sequence: TGTGCCAGCGGATCTTCAGGAATTACGGATAATTCACCCCTCCACTTT.

The chain combines TRBV9 with TRBJ2-7, with TRBD2 identical over 8 bases. Trimming took 0 bases from V and 5 from J; bases not matched to a gene: 4. The CDR3 is 14 amino acids. Germline assignment: CDR1 SGDLS and CDR2 YYNGEE. The CDR3 is CASSVGGLADEQYF. The CDR3, as DNA: TGTGCCAGCAGCGTAGGAGGACTAGCAGACGAGCAGTACTTC.

This chain connects TRBV7-8 to TRBJ2-7, with TRBD2 matching over 8 bases. CDR3 length equals 15 residues. V shed 2 bases and J 2 bases; nucleotides not matched to a gene: 5. The germline gives CDR1 SGHVS, CDR2 FQNEAQ. Written as DNA, the CDR3 is TGTGCCAGCAGCTTACAGATAGCGGGGACCTACGAGCAGTACTTC. The encoded protein is CASSLQIAGTYEQYF. Based on the CDR3 plus reference TRBV7-8 and TRBJ2-7, the full variable domain is GAGVSQSPRYKVAKRGQDVALRCDPISGHVSLFWYQQALGQGPEFLTYFQNEAQLDKSGLPSDRFFAERPEGSVSTLKIQRTQQEDSAVYLCASSLQIAGTYEQYFGPGTRLTVT.

The V call is TRBV6-4, the J call TRBJ2-2; no firm D call. Germline V lookup: CDR1 MRHNA, CDR2 SNTAGT. V lost 3 bases to trimming and J lost 1 base, with 6 bases between them. This CDR3 region has 14 residues. The CDR3 loop reads CASSELWNTGELFF. The CDR3 DNA sequence: TGTGCCAGCAGTGAACTATGGAACACCGGGGAGCTGTTTTTT.